This T cell receptor beta chain stems from a study of response to subunit inactivated influenza vaccine. General study points: That few new T cells are recruited by each seasonal influenza vaccination was the authors' suggestion.

This clonotype has just a few counts. The antigen remains undetermined. V was trimmed by 8 bases and J by 0 bases, leaving 17 bases between them. The CDR3 covers 16 residues. CDR1 is MNHEY and CDR2 is SMNVEV in the germline V gene (reference sequence). One entry per CDR3 protein, called by TCRdb with MiXCR from the RT-PCR reads. There are 530,000 or so distinct CDR3 sequences in the sample; 14% occur only once, and around 10% lies in the top ten. The chain employs TRBV27 and TRBJ2-1; D call uncertain. Sequenced here: PBMCs from blood, sampled roughly 12 days after vaccination. The sequence came from a man aged 45-65 years who received an inactivated influenza vaccine. CDR3 protein: CASRYAPGSSYNEQFF. The DNA of the CDR3 is TGTGCCAGCCGTTATGCGCCGGGCAGCTCCTACAATGAGCAGTTCTTC.